The source of this TCR beta chain is a study of multiple sclerosis patients with progressive multifocal leukoencephalopathy. The V gene's germline CDR1 is GTSNPN and CDR2 SVGIG (reference sequence). This CDR3 comprises 13 residues. Trimming took 5 bases from V and 6 from J; bases not matched to a gene: 8. Produced via immunoSEQ multiplex PCR; TCRdb's table is partial and in-frame only. The sample contains 25,000 to 35,000 clones, under 90% of which appear only once. Points from the study as a whole: At PML onset, no shared TRBV or TRBJ gene usage was seen. Less diverse TRB repertoires were suggested in most PML patients. Before and during natalizumab, the clones expanded at PML already existed.

A note on this clone: Its target is not known.

Time point here: five to six months of natalizumab therapy. T1 and T2 blood were collected at 6 and 12 months of natalizumab. The sequences come from PBMCs, collected from a patient treated with natalizumab. This sequence joins TRBV30 and TRBJ1-2, with 8 bases identical to TRBD1. The sequence was collected from a human donor with multiple sclerosis. CDR3 nucleotide sequence: TGTGCCTGGGACAGGGGTCGGGTTCATGGCTACACCTTC. Translated, it gives CAWDRGRVHGYTF.